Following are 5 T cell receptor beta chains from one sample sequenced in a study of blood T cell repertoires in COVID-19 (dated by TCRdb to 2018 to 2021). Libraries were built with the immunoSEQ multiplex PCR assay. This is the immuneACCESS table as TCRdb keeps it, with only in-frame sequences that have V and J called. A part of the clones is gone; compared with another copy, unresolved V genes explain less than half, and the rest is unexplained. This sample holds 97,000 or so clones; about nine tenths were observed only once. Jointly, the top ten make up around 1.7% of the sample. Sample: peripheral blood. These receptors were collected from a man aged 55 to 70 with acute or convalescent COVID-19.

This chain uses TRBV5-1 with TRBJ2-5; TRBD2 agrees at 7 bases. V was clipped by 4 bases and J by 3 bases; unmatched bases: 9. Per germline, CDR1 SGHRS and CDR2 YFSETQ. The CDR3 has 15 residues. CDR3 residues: CASSREARVEETQYF. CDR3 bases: TGCGCCAGCAGCCGGGAGGCCAGGGTGGAAGAGACCCAGTACTTC. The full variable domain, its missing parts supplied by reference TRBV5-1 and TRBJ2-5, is KAGVTQTPRYLIKTRGQQVTLSCSPISGHRSVSWYQQTPGQGLQFLFEYFSETQRNKGNFPGRFSGRQFSNSRSEMNVSTLELGDSALYLCASSREARVEETQYFGPGTRLLVL.

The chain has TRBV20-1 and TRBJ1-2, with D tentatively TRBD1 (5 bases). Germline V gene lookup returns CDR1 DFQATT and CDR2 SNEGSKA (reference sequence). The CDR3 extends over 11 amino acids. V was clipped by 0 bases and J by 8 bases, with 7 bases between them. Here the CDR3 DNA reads TGCAGTGCTAGAGACAGGGCCGGCTACACCTTC. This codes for CSARDRAGYTF.

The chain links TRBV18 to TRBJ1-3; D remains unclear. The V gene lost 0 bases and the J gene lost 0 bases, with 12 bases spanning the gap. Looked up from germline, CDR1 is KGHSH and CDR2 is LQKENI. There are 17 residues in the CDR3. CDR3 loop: CASSPPPEGVSGNTIYF. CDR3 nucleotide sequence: TGTGCCAGCTCACCACCTCCGGAGGGAGTCTCTGGAAACACCATATATTTT.

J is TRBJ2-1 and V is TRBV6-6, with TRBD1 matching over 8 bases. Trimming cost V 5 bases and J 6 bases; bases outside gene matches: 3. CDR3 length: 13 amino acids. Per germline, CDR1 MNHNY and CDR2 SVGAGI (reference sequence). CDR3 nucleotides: TGTGCCAGCAGTCGGGACAGGTTCAATGAGCAGTTCTTC. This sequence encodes CASSRDRFNEQFF.

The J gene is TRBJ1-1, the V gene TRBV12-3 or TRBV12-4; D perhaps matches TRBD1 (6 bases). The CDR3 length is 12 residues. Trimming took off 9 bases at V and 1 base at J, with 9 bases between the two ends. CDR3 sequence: CASGQSNTEAFF. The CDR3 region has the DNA TGTGCCAGTGGACAGTCGAACACTGAAGCTTTCTTT.